This is a list of T cell receptor beta chains from one sample in a study of blood T cell repertoires in COVID-19. The assay was immunoSEQ multiplex PCR, and TCRdb's table has in-frame clones only and misses some. The sample records 140,000 to 150,000 clones, more than 70% being singletons. Material: peripheral blood. These receptors were collected from a woman between 50 and 59 years old with acute or convalescent COVID-19. Each CDR3 is given with its conserved first and last residue. A D gene is named only where the DNA matches it firmly. Clone size appears in some rows only: once, few, many, or a class for an expanded clone.

d_gene | abundance | j_gene | len | v_gene | CDR3nt | CDR3aa
TRBD2 | NA | TRBJ2-1 | 16 | TRBV7-9 | TGTGCCAGCAGCTTCGGTACTAGCGGCTTATACAATGAGCAGTTCTTC | CASSFGTSGLYNEQFF
TRBD1 | NA | TRBJ1-2 | 15 | TRBV4-3 | TGCGCCAGCAGCCAAGGGGGGCTTACAGGGGGTGGCTACACCTTC | CASSQGGLTGGGYTF
TRBD1 | NA | TRBJ1-6 | 17 | TRBV19 | TGTGCCAGTAGGAGACAGGGGCAAAATCTTGGGAATTCACCCCTCCACTTT | CASRRQGQNLGNSPLHF
NA | NA | TRBJ2-2 | 18 | TRBV4-2 | TGTGCCAGCAGCCAAGATTGGAGCGGGCGGGGGAACACCGGGGAGCTGTTTTTT | CASSQDWSGRGNTGELFF
NA | NA | TRBJ1-6 | 13 | TRBV6-6 | TGTGCCAGCAGTATCGGACAGAATTCACCCCTCCACTTT | CASSIGQNSPLHF
NA | NA | TRBJ2-6 | 15 | TRBV5-1 | TGCGCCAGCAGCTACACAGGGTCTGGGGCCAACGTCCTGACTTTC | CASSYTGSGANVLTF
NA | NA | TRBJ1-6 | 15 | TRBV5-1 | TGCGCCAGCAGCTTGGGATCAGGGGAGAATTCACCCCTCCACTTT | CASSLGSGENSPLHF
TRBD1 | NA | TRBJ2-4 | 14 | TRBV5-1 | TGCGCCAGCAGCGATGACAGGGCTGGAGACATTCAGTACTTC | CASSDDRAGDIQYF
NA | NA | TRBJ2-7 | 14 | TRBV3-1/TRBV3-2 | TGTGCCAGCAGCCAAGATTCGAGAGGGCTCGAGCAGTACTTC | CASSQDSRGLEQYF
NA | NA | TRBJ1-4 | 15 | TRBV10-2 | TGCGCCAGCAGTGAATCTCAGGGCTCAACTGAAAAACTGTTTTTT | CASSESQGSTEKLFF
NA | NA | TRBJ2-7 | 15 | TRBV19 | TGTGCCAGTAGTGAGACTAGTCCAGAGGGCTACGAGCAGTACTTC | CASSETSPEGYEQYF
NA | NA | TRBJ2-5 | 10 | TRBV20-1 | TGCAGTGCCGGGGTGGAGACCCAGTACTTC | CSAGVETQYF
TRBD2 | NA | TRBJ2-7 | 16 | TRBV9 | TGTGCCAGCAGCATTTCCGGGACTAGCGGGTACTACGAGCAGTACTTC | CASSISGTSGYYEQYF
NA | NA | TRBJ1-2 | 14 | TRBV6-5 | TGTGCCAGCAGTTACGACGAGGGTTTAGTTGGCTACACCTTC | CASSYDEGLVGYTF
NA | NA | TRBJ1-3 | 12 | TRBV27 | TGTGCCAGCGGAGTTGTAGGAAACACCATATATTTT | CASGVVGNTIYF
TRBD2 | NA | TRBJ2-3 | 16 | TRBV4-1 | TGCGCCAGCAGCCAAGCTCTAGCGGGGGGGCCAGATACGCAGTATTTT | CASSQALAGGPDTQYF
NA | NA | TRBJ1-2 | 15 | TRBV18 | TGTGCCAGCTCAGATTTACAGGGTCAGGAGTATGGCTACACCTTC | CASSDLQGQEYGYTF
NA | NA | TRBJ1-2 | 13 | TRBV2 | TGTGCCAGCACCCTAGGGGGGGACTATGGCTACACCTTC | CASTLGGDYGYTF
TRBD1 | NA | TRBJ2-7 | 14 | TRBV7-2 | TGTGCCAGCAGCTTAGGGACAGGGGGGACCGAGCAGTACTTC | CASSLGTGGTEQYF
TRBD1 | NA | TRBJ1-1 | 14 | TRBV27 | TGTGCCAGCAGCGATCCTGACAGGGGCGATGAAGCTTTCTTT | CASSDPDRGDEAFF
TRBD2 | NA | TRBJ2-3 | 15 | TRBV11-3 | TGTGCCAGCAGCCCCGCGGGGGGAAGCACAGATACGCAGTATTTT | CASSPAGGSTDTQYF
TRBD2 | NA | TRBJ2-3 | 17 | TRBV5-1 | TGCGCCAGCAGCTTGGGACTAGCGGGGGGCCTCACAGATACGCAGTATTTT | CASSLGLAGGLTDTQYF
NA | NA | TRBJ1-4 | 16 | TRBV18 | TGTGCCAGCTCTCTCACGGCCCCGGGGGATAATGAAAAACTGTTTTTT | CASSLTAPGDNEKLFF
TRBD1 | NA | TRBJ1-1 | 15 | TRBV7-2 | TGTGCCAGCAGCTTCTGGACAGGGGGCTATGTGAAAGCTTTCTTT | CASSFWTGGYVKAFF
NA | few | TRBJ2-2 | 14 | TRBV9 | TGTGCCAGCAGCGGGGGACTTAACACCGGGGAGCTGTTTTTT | CASSGGLNTGELFF
TRBD1 | NA | TRBJ1-4 | 14 | TRBV2 | TGTGCCACCGCCCGGAGACAGGGTAATGAAAAACTGTTTTTT | CATARRQGNEKLFF
NA | NA | TRBJ1-6 | 12 | TRBV27 | TGTGCCAGCAGTCCCGCAGGTTCACCCCTCCACTTT | CASSPAGSPLHF
TRBD2 | once | TRBJ2-5 | 14 | TRBV5-1 | TGCGCCAGTTCGTCTAGCGGGGGGGCAGAGACCCAGTACTTC | CASSSSGGAETQYF
NA | few | TRBJ2-3 | 16 | TRBV7-2 | TGTGCCAGCAGCTACGCAGCGGGCGCAGGTGCAGATACGCAGTATTTT | CASSYAAGAGADTQYF
NA | NA | TRBJ2-7 | 16 | TRBV5-5 | TGTGCCAGCAGCCCTTGGGGCAGGGGGGACCCCTACGAGCAGTACTTC | CASSPWGRGDPYEQYF
TRBD2 | NA | TRBJ2-1 | 16 | TRBV4-1 | TGCGCCAGCAGCCAAGAGGGCGGGGGGGTCGACAATGAGCAGTTCTTC | CASSQEGGGVDNEQFF
TRBD1 | NA | TRBJ1-1 | 14 | TRBV19 | TGTGCCAGTAGCATTGGCCCCGACAGGGGTAAAGCTTTCTTT | CASSIGPDRGKAFF
NA | NA | TRBJ2-5 | 12 | TRBV7-9 | TGTGCCAGCAGCTTGGGCGAAGAGACCCAGTACTTC | CASSLGEETQYF